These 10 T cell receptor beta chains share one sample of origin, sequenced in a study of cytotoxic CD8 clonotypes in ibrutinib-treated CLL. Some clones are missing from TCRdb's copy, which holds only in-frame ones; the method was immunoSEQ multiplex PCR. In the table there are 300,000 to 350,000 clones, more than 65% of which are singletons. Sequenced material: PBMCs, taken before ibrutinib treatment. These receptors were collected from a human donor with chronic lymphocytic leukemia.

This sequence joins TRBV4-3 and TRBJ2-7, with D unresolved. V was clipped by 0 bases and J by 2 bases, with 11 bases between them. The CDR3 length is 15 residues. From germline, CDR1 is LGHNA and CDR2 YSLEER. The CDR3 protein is CASSQDRAVTYEQYF. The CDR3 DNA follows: TGCGCCAGCAGCCAAGATCGGGCAGTAACCTACGAGCAGTACTTC.

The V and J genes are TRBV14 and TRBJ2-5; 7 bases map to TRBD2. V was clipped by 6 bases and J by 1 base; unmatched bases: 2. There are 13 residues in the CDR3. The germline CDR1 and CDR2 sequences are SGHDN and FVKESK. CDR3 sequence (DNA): TGTGCCAGCAGGCTAGCGGTCCAAGAGACCCAGTACTTC. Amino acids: CASRLAVQETQYF. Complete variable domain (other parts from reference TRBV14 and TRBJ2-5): EAGVTQFPSHSVIEKGQTVTLRCDPISGHDNLYWYRRVMGKEIKFLLHFVKESKQDESGMPNNRFLAERTGGTYSTLKVQPAELEDSGVYFCASRLAVQETQYFGPGTRLLVL.

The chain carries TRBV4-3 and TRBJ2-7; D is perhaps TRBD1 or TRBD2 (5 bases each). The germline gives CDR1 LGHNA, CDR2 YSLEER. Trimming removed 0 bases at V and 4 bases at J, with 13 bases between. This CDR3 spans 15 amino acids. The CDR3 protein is CASSQDPREHYEQYF. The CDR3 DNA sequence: TGCGCCAGCAGCCAAGATCCCAGGGAGCATTACGAGCAGTACTTC.

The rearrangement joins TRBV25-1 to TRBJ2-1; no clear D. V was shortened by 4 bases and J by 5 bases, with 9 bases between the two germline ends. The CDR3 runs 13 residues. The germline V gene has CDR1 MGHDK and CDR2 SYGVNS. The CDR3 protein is CASSVPGDNEQFF. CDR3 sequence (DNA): TGTGCCAGCAGTGTGCCCGGCGACAATGAGCAGTTCTTC.

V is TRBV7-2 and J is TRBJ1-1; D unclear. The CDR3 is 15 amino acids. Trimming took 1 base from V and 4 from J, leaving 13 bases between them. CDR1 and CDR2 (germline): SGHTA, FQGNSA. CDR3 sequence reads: CASSLVRLSSTEAFF. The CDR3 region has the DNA TGTGCCAGCAGCTTAGTGCGGCTCAGCTCCACTGAAGCTTTCTTT.

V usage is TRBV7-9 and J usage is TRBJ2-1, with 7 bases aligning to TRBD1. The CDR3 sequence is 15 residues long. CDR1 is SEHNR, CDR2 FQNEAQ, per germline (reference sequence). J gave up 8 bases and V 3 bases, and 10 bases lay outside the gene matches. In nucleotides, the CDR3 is TGTGCCAGCAGCTTCCGGGACAGCCCAGGCGATGAGCAGTTCTTC. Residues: CASSFRDSPGDEQFF. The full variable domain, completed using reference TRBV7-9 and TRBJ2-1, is DTGVSQNPRHKITKRGQNVTFRCDPISEHNRLYWYRQTLGQGPEFLTYFQNEAQLEKSRLLSDRFSAERPKGSFSTLEIQRTEQGDSAMYLCASSFRDSPGDEQFFGPGTRLTVL.

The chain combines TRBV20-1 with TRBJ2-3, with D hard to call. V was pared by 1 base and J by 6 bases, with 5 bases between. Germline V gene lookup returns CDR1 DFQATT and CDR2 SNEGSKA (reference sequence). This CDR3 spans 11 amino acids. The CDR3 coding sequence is TGCAGTGCTAGAGCGCAGGATACGCAGTATTTT. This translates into CSARAQDTQYF.

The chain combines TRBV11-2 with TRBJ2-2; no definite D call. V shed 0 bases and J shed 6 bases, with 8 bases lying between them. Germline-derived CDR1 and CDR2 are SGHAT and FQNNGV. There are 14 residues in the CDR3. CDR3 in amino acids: CASSLEQFPGELFF. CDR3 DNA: TGTGCCAGCAGCTTAGAACAGTTCCCCGGGGAGCTGTTTTTT. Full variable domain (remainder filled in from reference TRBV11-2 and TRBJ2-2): EAGVAQSPRYKIIEKRQSVAFWCNPISGHATLYWYQQILGQGPKLLIQFQNNGVVDDSQLPKDRFSAERLKGVDSTLKIQPAKLEDSAVYLCASSLEQFPGELFFGEGSRLTVL.

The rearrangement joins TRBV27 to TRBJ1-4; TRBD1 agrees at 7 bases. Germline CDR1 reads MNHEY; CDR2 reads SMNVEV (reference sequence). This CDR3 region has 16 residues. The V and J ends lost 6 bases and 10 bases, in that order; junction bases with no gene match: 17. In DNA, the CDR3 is TGTGCCAGCAGCCGTCAACAGGGGCTGGTTCGGGTAAAACTGTTTTTT. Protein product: CASSRQQGLVRVKLFF.

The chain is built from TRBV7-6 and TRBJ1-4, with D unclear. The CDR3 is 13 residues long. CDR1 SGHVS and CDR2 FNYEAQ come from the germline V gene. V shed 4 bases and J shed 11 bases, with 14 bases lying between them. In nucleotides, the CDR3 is TGTGCCAGCAGCTATGGCAACCCGACGAAACTGTTTTTT. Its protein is CASSYGNPTKLFF.